The clone carrying this T cell receptor beta chain has just a few counts. The data were obtained in a study of T cells in Graves' hyperthyroidism and ophthalmopathy. The CDR3 has 17 residues. Trimming cost V 6 bases and J 6 bases, with 26 bases left between them. Germline CDR1 SQVTM, CDR2 ANQGSEA. Amplified TCR beta CDR3 regions derived from RNA transcripts. HTBI primers were used for first-round RT-PCR of the TCR CDR3. From the multiplex PCR reads, TCRdb called clonotypes with MiXCR, one entry per CDR3 protein. Here the sample spans a few hundred thousand distinct CDR3 sequences, approximately 15% being singletons.

V and J are TRBV29-1 and TRBJ1-4, with D possibly TRBD1 on 6 matching bases. The TCR originated in a woman aged 18 to 35 with Graves' hyperthyroidism. Sequencing used blood. The chain's CDR3 is CSVHVRGRGGGHEKLFF. Here the CDR3 DNA reads TGCAGCGTCCACGTGCGGGGGAGAGGGGGTGGCCATGAAAAACTGTTTTTT. Full variable domain (outside the CDR3, taken from reference TRBV29-1 and TRBJ1-4): SAVISQKPSRDICQRGTSLTIQCQVDSQVTMMFWYRQQPGQSLTLIATANQGSEATYESGFVIDKFPISRPNLTFSTLTVSNMSPEDSSIYLCSVHVRGRGGGHEKLFFGSGTQLSVL.